This TCR beta chain was recorded in a study of shared clonotypes between healthy human individuals. Replicate PCRs run on sorted subsets employed 200 ng DNA, tens of thousands of T cell genomes. Method: immunoSEQ multiplex PCR; TCRdb's copy keeps in-frame clones and lacks some. The table includes around 2.1 million clones, 90% to 96% detected once. This CDR3 spans 14 amino acids. The ends were cut back, 5 bases at V and 0 bases at J, with 10 bases in the middle. The germline V gene encodes CDR1 SEHNR and CDR2 FQNEAQ (reference sequence). The sequenced material came from naive CD4+ T cells sorted from blood. Stated subset: CD45RA+ positively selected. The chain employs TRBV7-9 and TRBJ1-1; D uncertain. The sequence was collected from a man in his late teens or twenties in good health. CDR3 DNA: TGTGCCAGCAGCACCGGACCATTGAACACTGAAGCTTTCTTT. Translation gives CASSTGPLNTEAFF.